The 3 T cell receptor beta chains listed next were all sequenced from one sample in a study of tumor and adjacent non-tumor tissue in lung cancer. Three rounds of nested PCR, following a modified ARM-PCR protocol, produced the TCRbeta library. TCRdb re-called the multiplex PCR reads through MiXCR, storing one row per CDR3 protein. The table lists approximately 79,000 distinct CDR3 sequences, approximately 82% of them singletons. The template was RNA from unsorted bulk tissue. Distant lung tissue was collected more than 3 cm away from the tumor edge. Sequencing was done on a sample of distant non-tumor lung tissue. These TCRs come from a man aged 65 to 85 with non-small cell lung cancer.

V gene TRBV28 combines with J gene TRBJ2-6, with no clear D. Germline V gene lookup returns CDR1 MDHEN and CDR2 SYDVKM. Trimming left V 6 bases short and J 2 bases short, with 11 bases between. The CDR3 is 15 amino acids. CDR3 in amino acids: CASRLSRAGANVLTF. In nucleotides, the CDR3 is TGTGCCAGCAGACTAAGTAGGGCTGGGGCCAACGTCCTGACTTTC.

The chain is built from TRBV7-9 and TRBJ2-3, with D maybe TRBD1 (6 bases). V gave up 8 bases and J gave up 7 bases, with 13 bases separating them. The CDR3 length is 12 residues. Germline CDR1 SEHNR, CDR2 FQNEAQ (reference sequence). CDR3 protein: CASLGATYTQYF. CDR3 nucleotide sequence: TGTGCCAGCTTGGGGGCTACATATACGCAGTATTTT. Full variable domain (rest looked up from reference TRBV7-9 and TRBJ2-3): DTGVSQNPRHKITKRGQNVTFRCDPISEHNRLYWYRQTLGQGPEFLTYFQNEAQLEKSRLLSDRFSAERPKGSFSTLEIQRTEQGDSAMYLCASLGATYTQYFGPGTRLTVL.

As for this clonotype: Given a much more abundant clone one base away, this may be a read error. The chain combines TRBV12-3 or TRBV12-4 with TRBJ2-7; D ambiguous. The CDR3 extends over 14 amino acids. In nucleotides, the CDR3 is TGTGCCATCAGTTTATCGGACGGACCCTACGAGCAGTACTTC. Translating gives CAISLSDGPYEQYF.